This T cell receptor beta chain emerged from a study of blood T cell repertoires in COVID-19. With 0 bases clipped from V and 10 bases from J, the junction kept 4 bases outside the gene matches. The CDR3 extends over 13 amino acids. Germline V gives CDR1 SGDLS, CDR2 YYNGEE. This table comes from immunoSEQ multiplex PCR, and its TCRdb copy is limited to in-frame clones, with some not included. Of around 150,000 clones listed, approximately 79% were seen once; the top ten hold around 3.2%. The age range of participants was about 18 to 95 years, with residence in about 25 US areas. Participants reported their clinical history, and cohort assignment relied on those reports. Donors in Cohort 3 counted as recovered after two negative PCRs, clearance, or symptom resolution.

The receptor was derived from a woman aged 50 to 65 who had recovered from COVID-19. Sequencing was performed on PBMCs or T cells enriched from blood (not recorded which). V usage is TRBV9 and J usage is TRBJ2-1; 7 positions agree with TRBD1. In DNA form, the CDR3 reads TGTGCCAGCAGCGTAGCTGTAGGGGGCGAGCAGTTCTTC. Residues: CASSVAVGGEQFF.